What follows are 20 T cell receptor beta chains derived from one specimen sequenced in a study of shared clonotypes between healthy human individuals. Assay used: immunoSEQ multiplex PCR; TCRdb lists only in-frame clones, some missing. The sample has about 820,000 clones; about 92% are singletons. CD45RO-negative CD8 cells positively selected for CCR7 made up the naive population, which excluded terminally differentiated effector memory CD45RA+ cells. The sequenced sample was naive CD8+ T cells sorted from blood. These receptors were taken from a man aged 25 to 40 in good health.

The chain employs TRBV7-9 and TRBJ2-1; 7 nucleotides match TRBD2. Trimming at V came to 5 bases and at J to 3 bases, leaving 16 bases not matched to a gene. CDR3 length equals 18 residues. CDR1 SEHNR and CDR2 FQNEAQ come from the germline V gene (reference sequence). The CDR3 is CASSGRLADGSFYNEQFF. The CDR3 region has the DNA TGTGCCAGCAGCGGTCGGCTAGCGGATGGTTCTTTCTACAATGAGCAGTTCTTC.

This clone was counted once. The chain recombines TRBV5-4 with TRBJ2-7, with a possible D match to TRBD2 (6 bases). Trimming stripped 4 bases from V and 6 bases from J, with 17 bases between. Germline-derived CDR1 and CDR2 are SGHNT and YYREEE (reference sequence). The CDR3 is 14 residues long. The CDR3 coding sequence is TGTGCCAGCAGCCTGGGGGGTTCCCTCGGCGAGCAGTACTTC. Its protein product is CASSLGGSLGEQYF.

CDR3 protein: CAWSIMAGDEQYF. DNA of the CDR3: TGTGCCTGGAGTATTATGGCGGGAGACGAGCAGTACTTC. The chain is built from TRBV30 and TRBJ2-7; 7 bases align to TRBD2. The CDR3 loop spans 13 amino acids. Germline V gene data show CDR1 as GTSNPN and CDR2 as SVGIG (reference sequence). With 2 bases clipped from V and 5 bases from J, the junction kept 6 bases outside the gene matches.

The gene calls are TRBV2 and TRBJ2-1, with 8 bases aligning to TRBD1. Germline values: CDR1 SNHLY, CDR2 FYNNEI. J was trimmed by 4 bases and V by 7 bases; bases with no gene match: 12. This CDR3 region has 16 residues. CDR3 coding DNA: TGTGCCAGCACCCTAGAGCCGGGACAGGCATACAATGAGCAGTTCTTC. Protein sequence: CASTLEPGQAYNEQFF.

V gene TRBV5-1 combines with J gene TRBJ2-1; D tentatively fits TRBD1 or TRBD2 (6 bases each). Germline CDR1 and CDR2: SGHRS and YFSETQ. This CDR3 has 14 residues. V was trimmed by 0 bases and J by 6 bases, leaving 10 bases between them. CDR3 in amino acids: CASSLVGGGNEQFF. The CDR3 nucleotides are TGCGCCAGCAGCTTGGTTGGAGGGGGCAATGAGCAGTTCTTC.

The chain uses TRBV7-2 and TRBJ2-7; TRBD2 agrees at 7 bases. The CDR3 has 16 amino acids. J was trimmed by 3 bases and V by 5 bases; bases with no gene match: 13. Germline CDR1 SGHTA, CDR2 FQGNSA. CDR3 nucleotides: TGTGCCAGCAGCCCCCCCCGGGGGGTAGCAGGCTACGAGCAGTACTTC. Translated: CASSPPRGVAGYEQYF.

This chain's CDR3 is CASGRESREKLFF. The CDR3 DNA reads as TGTGCCAGCGGAAGGGAGTCTCGGGAAAAACTGTTTTTT. The chain employs TRBV9 and TRBJ1-4; D gene unclear. Germline values: CDR1 SGDLS, CDR2 YYNGEE. V was trimmed by 7 bases and J by 8 bases, leaving 15 bases between them. The CDR3 spans 13 residues.

The chain links TRBV28 to TRBJ1-5, with D tentatively TRBD1 (6 bases). Trimming took 6 bases from V and 4 from J, leaving 13 bases between them. This CDR3 has 14 amino acids. Looked up from germline, CDR1 is MDHEN and CDR2 is SYDVKM. CDR3 loop: CASSSLGGNQPQHF. The CDR3 coding sequence is TGTGCCAGCAGCTCACTAGGGGGGAATCAGCCCCAGCATTTT.

The table lists this clone with a count of one. Mismatch with germline at one junction end may stem from a read error. The sample contains more than one DNA sequence encoding this CDR3. The rearrangement uses TRBV29-1 and TRBJ2-1, with D tentatively TRBD1 (6 bases). Germline V lookup: CDR1 SQVTM, CDR2 ANQGSEA. The CDR3 runs to 15 residues. The CDR3 DNA sequence: TGTAGCGTTGAAGTAACCGGGACACCCCACAATGAGCAGTTCTTC. It encodes CSVEVTGTPHNEQFF.

This chain uses TRBV27 with TRBJ2-1; possibly TRBD2 for D (5 bases). The V end lost 5 bases, the J end lost 7 bases, and 12 bases lay between the germline ends. Germline V CDR1 and CDR2: MNHEY, SMNVEV (reference sequence). CDR3 length: 13 amino acids. CDR3 protein: CASSPGSSNEQFF. CDR3 in DNA: TGTGCCAGCAGTCCGGGATCCTCAAATGAGCAGTTCTTC.

As for this clone: At the DNA level, this CDR3 is encoded by other sequences in the same sample as well. The rearrangement links TRBV27 to TRBJ1-2; D gene uncertain. Germline V lookup: CDR1 MNHEY, CDR2 SMNVEV (reference sequence). V gave up 3 bases and J gave up 0 bases, with 5 bases separating them. The CDR3 contains 13 residues. Here the CDR3 reads CASSFGANYGYTF. As DNA, the CDR3 is TGTGCCAGCAGTTTCGGAGCTAACTATGGCTACACCTTC.

The chain couples TRBV19 to TRBJ2-1; D gene ambiguous. Germline CDR1 reads LNHDA; CDR2 reads SQIVND (reference sequence). The CDR3 runs to 13 residues. Deletions cut 1 base from V and 12 bases from J, with 13 bases between. The CDR3 region is CASSIVVTRWQFF. Written as DNA, the CDR3 is TGTGCCAGTAGTATAGTTGTAACCCGCTGGCAGTTCTTC.

The V gene is TRBV6-6, the J gene TRBJ2-2, with D tentatively TRBD2 (5 bases). The CDR3 contains 14 residues. Trimming took 0 bases from V and 6 from J, leaving 8 bases between them. Germline values: CDR1 MNHNY, CDR2 SVGAGI (reference sequence). The CDR3 loop reads CASSYSVDSGELFF. CDR3 nucleotides: TGTGCCAGCAGTTACTCCGTGGACTCCGGGGAGCTGTTTTTT.

The V and J genes are TRBV4-3 and TRBJ1-5, with a possible D match to TRBD1 (5 bases). Trimming pared 0 bases from V and 5 bases from J, leaving 11 bases between. The CDR3 extends over 15 amino acids. CDR1 and CDR2 from the germline V gene are LGHNA and YSLEER. The CDR3 region has the DNA TGCGCCAGCAGCCAAGACAGGGACGAGGATCAGCCCCAGCATTTT. Its translation is CASSQDRDEDQPQHF.

The chain carries TRBV7-6 and TRBJ2-2, with 9 bases that match TRBD1. After removal of 8 bases from V and 4 bases from J, the junction contained 8 bases not matched to a gene. Germline V gene data show CDR1 as SGHVS and CDR2 as FNYEAQ. This CDR3 is 15 amino acids long. The CDR3 sequence is CASVGTGMGTGELFF. CDR3 in DNA: TGTGCCAGCGTTGGGACAGGGATGGGCACCGGGGAGCTGTTTTTT. Full variable domain (rest looked up from reference TRBV7-6 and TRBJ2-2): GAGVSQSPRYKVTKRGQDVALRCDPISGHVSLYWYRQALGQGPEFLTYFNYEAQQDKSGLPNDRFSAERPEGSISTLTIQRTEQRDSAMYRCASVGTGMGTGELFFGEGSRLTVL.

The V call is TRBV28, the J call TRBJ2-3, with D perhaps TRBD2 (5 bases). V lost 6 bases to trimming and J lost 7 bases, with 20 bases between them. The length of the CDR3 is 15 residues. From germline, CDR1 is MDHEN and CDR2 SYDVKM. CDR3: CASSPDSGVWNTQYF. The CDR3, as DNA: TGTGCCAGCAGCCCGGACTCCGGGGTGTGGAATACGCAGTATTTT.

The genes are TRBV7-9 and TRBJ2-7; 16 nucleotides align to TRBD2. Germline assignment: CDR1 SEHNR and CDR2 FQNEAQ (reference sequence). The CDR3 sequence is 16 residues long. The J segment lost 7 bases and the V segment lost 1 base, leaving 4 bases of the junction unmatched. The CDR3 DNA follows: TGTGCCAGCAGCTTAGAGGGACTAGCGGGAGGGGCAGAGCAGTACTTC. It is translated as CASSLEGLAGGAEQYF.

This chain's CDR3 is CASSLGYGANVLTF. The CDR3 DNA sequence: TGTGCCAGCAGCTTGGGGTATGGGGCCAACGTCCTGACTTTC. The chain combines TRBV7-9 with TRBJ2-6; D is uncertain. The V gene lost 3 bases and the J gene lost 3 bases, with 6 bases spanning the gap. The CDR3 length is 14 residues. The germline V gene encodes CDR1 SEHNR and CDR2 FQNEAQ (reference sequence).

The chain is built from TRBV13 and TRBJ2-7, with D possibly TRBD2 on 6 matching bases. Trimming left V 2 bases short and J 0 bases short, with 11 bases between. Germline V CDR1 and CDR2: PRHDT, FYEKMQ (reference sequence). The CDR3 contains 15 residues. In DNA, the CDR3 is TGTGCCAGCAGCTTAACGGCGGGGAGCTCCTACGAGCAGTACTTC. Its protein product is CASSLTAGSSYEQYF.

This chain connects TRBV4-1 to TRBJ2-2; tentatively, D is TRBD1 (6 bases). The CDR3 runs to 15 residues. Germline lookup yields CDR1 MGHRA and CDR2 YSYEKL. The V end lost 6 bases, the J end lost 2 bases, and 13 bases lay between the germline ends. The CDR3 spells CASRRTESNTGELFF. In DNA, the CDR3 is TGCGCCAGCAGGAGGACAGAGTCCAACACCGGGGAGCTGTTTTTT.